A single count supports the clone carrying this T cell receptor (beta chain). The data originate from a study of blood T cell repertoires in COVID-19. Study-wide background: Sources were T cells, B-cell-depleted T cells, or PBMCs; the material itself was cDNA or gDNA.

Under the authors' procedure: Estimated nucleated cell counts came from reference gene primer amplification. This table comes from immunoSEQ multiplex PCR, and its TCRdb copy is limited to in-frame clones, with some not included. V, J and clone size derive from that table, while D and trimming were established from the DNA sequence. This sample has 100,000 to 150,000 clones; about 80% occur once, and the top ten carry roughly 25%. This clonotype was obtained from a human donor in a cohort sampled during active COVID-19. Sequencing was performed on peripheral blood.

The CDR3: CSVVVRVSTDTQYF. The CDR3 nucleotides read TGCAGCGTTGTGGTCAGGGTGAGCACAGATACGCAGTATTTT. The rearrangement links TRBV29-1 to TRBJ2-3; D is perhaps TRBD1 (5 bases). V was pared by 4 bases and J by 0 bases, with 11 bases between. Germline V gene lookup returns CDR1 SQVTM and CDR2 ANQGSEA. The CDR3 covers 14 residues.